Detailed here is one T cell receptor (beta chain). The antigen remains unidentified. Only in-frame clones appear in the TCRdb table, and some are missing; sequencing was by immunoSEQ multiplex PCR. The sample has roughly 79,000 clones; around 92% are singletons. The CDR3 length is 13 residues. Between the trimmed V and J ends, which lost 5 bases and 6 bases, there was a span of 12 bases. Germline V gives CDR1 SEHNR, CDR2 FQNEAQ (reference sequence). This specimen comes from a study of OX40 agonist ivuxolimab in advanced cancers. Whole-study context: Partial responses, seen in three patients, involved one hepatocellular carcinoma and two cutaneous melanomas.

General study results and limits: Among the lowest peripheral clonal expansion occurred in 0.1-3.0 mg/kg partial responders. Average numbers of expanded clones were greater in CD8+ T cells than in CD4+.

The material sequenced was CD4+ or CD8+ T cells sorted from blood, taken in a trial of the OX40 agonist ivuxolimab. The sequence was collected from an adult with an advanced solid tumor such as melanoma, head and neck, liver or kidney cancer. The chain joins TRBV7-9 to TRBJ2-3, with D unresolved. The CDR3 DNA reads TGTGCCAGCAGCCCCCAAGGGTGGGATACGCAGTATTTT. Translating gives CASSPQGWDTQYF.